Following are 28 T cell receptor beta chains from one sample sequenced in a study of cytomegalovirus exposure and HLA in healthy donors. Vbeta (60) and Jbeta (13) primers were used in the PCR. Produced via immunoSEQ multiplex PCR; TCRdb's table is partial and in-frame only. Counted here are some 89,000 clones, 85% occurring once; the ten biggest clones make up about 7.7%. What was sequenced was PBMCs. The receptors stem from a middle-aged man in good health and CMV-seropositive.

The genes are TRBV21-1 and TRBJ2-3; the table's D call, TRBD2, was not checked against the DNA. TRBV21-1 corresponds to a pseudogene. The CDR3 runs to 15 residues. The CDR3 DNA follows: TGTGCCAGCGGGACTAGGGGCTCTCGACCAGATACGCAGTATTTT. Residues: CASGTRGSRPDTQYF.

The chain combines TRBV7-9 with TRBJ2-1; 8 positions agree with TRBD2. V shed 6 bases, J shed 4 bases, and the junction held 17 bases outside the gene matches. The CDR3 is made up of 18 amino acids. The V gene's germline CDR1 is SEHNR and CDR2 FQNEAQ (reference sequence). CDR3 sequence: CASSPGGPAGERYNEQFF. The CDR3 bases are TGTGCCAGCAGTCCAGGTGGCCCAGCGGGGGAGCGATACAATGAGCAGTTCTTC.

The rearrangement uses TRBV6-6 and TRBJ1-5, with D tentatively TRBD1 (5 bases). CDR1 and CDR2 from the germline V gene are MNHNY and SVGAGI (reference sequence). Trimming cost V 6 bases and J 5 bases, with 11 bases left between them. This CDR3 comprises 13 residues. CDR3 coding DNA: TGTGCCAGCAGACGGACAAGGCATCAGCCCCAGCATTTT. It is translated as CASRRTRHQPQHF.

This rearrangement joins TRBV5-8 to TRBJ1-1; 9 positions match TRBD1. The length of the CDR3 is 15 residues. Germline V gene lookup returns CDR1 SGHTS and CDR2 YDEGEE. J was trimmed by 1 base and V by 3 bases; bases with no gene match: 4. DNA of the CDR3: TGTGCCAGCAGCTCTCCGACAGGGGGGAACACTGAAGCTTTCTTT. Amino acids: CASSSPTGGNTEAFF. Together with reference TRBV5-8 and TRBJ1-1, the CDR3 gives the full variable domain: EAGVTQSPTHLIKTRGQQATLRCSPISGHTSVYWYQQALGLGLQFLLWYDEGEERNRGNFPPRFSGRQFPNYSSELNVNALELEDSALYLCASSSPTGGNTEAFFGQGTRLTVV.

This clone came up once. The rearrangement joins TRBV18 to TRBJ1-2; the match to TRBD1 covers 7 bases. V lost 2 bases to trimming and J lost 5 bases; unmatched junction nucleotides: 8. Germline values: CDR1 KGHSH, CDR2 LQKENI. This CDR3 has 15 amino acids. CDR3 bases: TGTGCCAGCTCACCAAACCTTGACAGGGCTTATGGCTACACCTTC. Encoded protein: CASSPNLDRAYGYTF.

The chain recombines TRBV27 with TRBJ1-2; 7 positions match TRBD1. Germline V gene sequence: CDR1 MNHEY, CDR2 SMNVEV (reference sequence). The trim removed 8 bases at V and 5 bases at J, leaving 14 bases unmatched. This CDR3 spans 15 amino acids. The CDR3 DNA reads TGTGCCAGCTCTATCTTGGGGTCAGGGGGATATGGCTACACCTTC. It translates to CASSILGSGGYGYTF.

This chain links TRBV19 with TRBJ2-3; D might be TRBD1 (5 bases). V lost 1 base, J lost 2 bases, and 7 bases lay in between. CDR3 size: 14 residues. Germline V gene data show CDR1 as LNHDA and CDR2 as SQIVND (reference sequence). The DNA of the CDR3 is TGTGCCAGTAGTATAGGACAGCACACAGATACGCAGTATTTT. Protein product: CASSIGQHTDTQYF.

The chain combines TRBV5-1 with TRBJ2-1; D call uncertain. This CDR3 is built from 13 residues. Germline CDR1 SGHRS, CDR2 YFSETQ. Trimming took 4 bases from V and 5 from J, leaving 10 bases between them. Here the CDR3 DNA reads TGCGCCAGCAGCGCGAGGCCTGACAATGAGCAGTTCTTC. Its translation is CASSARPDNEQFF. The full variable domain, with the rest looked up from reference TRBV5-1 and TRBJ2-1, is KAGVTQTPRYLIKTRGQQVTLSCSPISGHRSVSWYQQTPGQGLQFLFEYFSETQRNKGNFPGRFSGRQFSNSRSEMNVSTLELGDSALYLCASSARPDNEQFFGPGTRLTVL.

V is TRBV7-5 and J is TRBJ2-5; the DNA was not compared with TRBD2, the D call given in the table. The J call could be wrong; TRBJ2-7 is a better fit for the DNA end. TRBV7-5 is tagged as a pseudogene. This CDR3 is built from 15 residues. The CDR3 is CARSLASRVAYEQYF. The CDR3, as DNA: TGTGCCAGAAGCTTAGCATCCCGCGTAGCCTACGAGCAGTACTTC.

Concerning this clone itself: Different DNA sequences within this sample yield the same CDR3. The rearrangement joins TRBV7-9 to TRBJ1-4, with D maybe TRBD1 (6 bases). Germline CDR1 reads SEHNR; CDR2 reads FQNEAQ (reference sequence). V lost 1 base and J lost 3, with 9 bases in between. This CDR3 is 15 amino acids long. The CDR3 is CASSLVQGSNEKLFF. As DNA, the CDR3 is TGTGCCAGCAGCTTAGTCCAGGGGTCTAATGAAAAACTGTTTTTT.

This clone is a singleton in its sample. The V call is TRBV6-5, the J call TRBJ1-5; 7 nucleotides align to TRBD1. The CDR3 has 14 residues. Germline CDR1 is MNHEY and CDR2 is SVGAGI. The junction had 3 bases not matched to a gene; V was cut back by 6 bases and J by 1 base. The CDR3 sequence: CASSPGQSNQPQHF. DNA of the CDR3: TGTGCCAGCAGCCCGGGACAGAGCAATCAGCCCCAGCATTTT.

The rearrangement uses TRBV19 and TRBJ1-4; D is undetermined. The V end lost 4 bases, the J end lost 8 bases, and 8 bases lay between the germline ends. Germline loops: CDR1 LNHDA, CDR2 SQIVND (reference sequence). The CDR3 loop spans 12 amino acids. CDR3 sequence (DNA): TGTGCCAGTAGTACCCAGTACGAAAAACTGTTTTTT. Protein sequence: CASSTQYEKLFF.

The chain links TRBV5-1 to TRBJ2-3; tentatively, D is TRBD1 (6 bases). V was cut by 0 bases and J by 3 bases, with 14 bases left in between. The V gene's germline CDR1 is SGHRS and CDR2 YFSETQ. There are 16 residues in the CDR3. This CDR3 is CASSLALGAGTDTQYF. The DNA for the CDR3 is TGCGCCAGCAGCTTGGCTTTGGGGGCGGGTACAGATACGCAGTATTTT.

V gene TRBV7-8 combines with J gene TRBJ2-4; the D gene is possibly TRBD1 (7 bases). The length of the CDR3 is 17 residues. Trimming left V 4 bases short and J 0 bases short, with 16 bases between. Germline CDR1 and CDR2: SGHVS and FQNEAQ. For the CDR3, the DNA is TGTGCCAGCAGCTCACCAGCGCAGGGGGGAGCCAAAAACATTCAGTACTTC. Its translation is CASSSPAQGGAKNIQYF.

The V call is TRBV6-1, the J call TRBJ1-5, with 7 bases fitting TRBD1. This CDR3 spans 14 amino acids. Germline values: CDR1 MNHNS, CDR2 SASEGT. The V gene end was trimmed by 10 bases and the J gene end by 5 bases; junction bases not matched to a gene: 11. The CDR3 region is CATQTGPDYQPQHF. The DNA of the CDR3 is TGTGCCACCCAGACAGGGCCTGATTATCAGCCCCAGCATTTT.

The chain links TRBV7-9 to TRBJ2-1; 13 bases fit TRBD2. This CDR3 is 15 amino acids long. Unmatched junction bases numbered 4, after V lost 5 bases and J lost 6 bases. Germline V gene data show CDR1 as SEHNR and CDR2 as FQNEAQ (reference sequence). The CDR3 DNA follows: TGTGCCAGCAGCCTCTGGACTAGCGGGAGCAATGAGCAGTTCTTC. Translation gives CASSLWTSGSNEQFF.

This clone was picked up one time. V and J are TRBV5-1 and TRBJ1-5, with D hard to call. CDR3 length: 13 amino acids. Germline-derived CDR1 and CDR2 are SGHRS and YFSETQ. Trimming left V 0 bases short and J 6 bases short, with 7 bases between. In DNA, the CDR3 is TGCGCCAGCAGCTTGGTAGTCGGTCAGCCCCAGCATTTT. It is translated as CASSLVVGQPQHF.

The rearrangement links TRBV18 to TRBJ2-7; TRBD2 matches 12 bases. The germline gives CDR1 KGHSH, CDR2 LQKENI. The CDR3 spans 15 residues. Trimming cost V 4 bases and J 4 bases; bases outside gene matches: 5. CDR3 residues: CASSRTSGTGYEQYF. Written as DNA, the CDR3 is TGTGCCAGCTCACGGACTAGCGGGACGGGTTACGAGCAGTACTTC.

The chain links TRBV7-8 to TRBJ2-5, with TRBD2 matching 9 bases. CDR1 is SGHVS, CDR2 FQNEAQ, per germline. The CDR3 consists of 17 residues. With 0 bases clipped from V and 5 bases from J, the junction kept 10 bases outside the gene matches. CDR3 protein: CASSLARAGGPGETQYF. CDR3 nucleotide sequence: TGTGCCAGCAGCTTAGCGCGGGCGGGGGGGCCTGGCGAGACCCAGTACTTC. Variable domain in full (rest from reference TRBV7-8 and TRBJ2-5): GAGVSQSPRYKVAKRGQDVALRCDPISGHVSLFWYQQALGQGPEFLTYFQNEAQLDKSGLPSDRFFAERPEGSVSTLKIQRTQQEDSAVYLCASSLARAGGPGETQYFGPGTRLLVL.

V is TRBV7-6 and J is TRBJ2-5; the D is unclear. Trimming stripped 5 bases from V and 11 bases from J, with 21 bases between. Germline CDR1 is SGHVS and CDR2 is FNYEAQ. The CDR3 consists of 14 residues. The DNA of the CDR3 is TGTGCCAGCAGCCTCCTTGCTGAAGCGCGAGAGCAGTACTTC. Residues: CASSLLAEAREQYF.

This clone has only a few counts. Here the CDR3 DNA reads TGTGCCAGCAGCTTAGTTGGGGCCGCCTCTGGAAACACCATATATTTT. Its protein product is CASSLVGAASGNTIYF. This chain joins TRBV7-2 and TRBJ1-3; D may be TRBD1 (5 bases). CDR3 length equals 16 residues. The V gene lost 1 base and the J gene lost 0 bases, with 10 bases spanning the gap. The germline V gene has CDR1 SGHTA and CDR2 FQGNSA.

The chain employs TRBV6-1 and TRBJ1-1; 7 bases map to TRBD1. V lost 6 bases, J lost 1 base, and 5 bases stayed unmatched. The CDR3 totals 14 residues. The germline V gene encodes CDR1 MNHNS and CDR2 SASEGT. DNA of the CDR3: TGTGCCAGCAGCCGGGACAGTTCGAACACTGAAGCTTTCTTT. It encodes CASSRDSSNTEAFF.

This chain uses TRBV18 with TRBJ2-7, with 8 positions matching TRBD1. The germline V gene has CDR1 KGHSH and CDR2 LQKENI. The CDR3 contains 13 residues. J was trimmed by 7 bases and V by 6 bases; bases with no gene match: 8. CDR3 in amino acids: CASSRGQGEEQYF. The CDR3 DNA sequence: TGTGCCAGCTCGCGTGGACAGGGAGAGGAGCAGTACTTC.

The chain has TRBV4-1 and TRBJ2-5; 7 bases are shared with TRBD1. The DNA end lines up better with TRBJ2-7; the J call may be wrong. The CDR3 sequence is 15 residues long. From germline, CDR1 is MGHRA and CDR2 YSYEKL. CDR3 nucleotides: TGCGCCAGCAGCCAGGCTCCGGGACAGAACTACGAGCAGTACTTC. Its translation: CASSQAPGQNYEQYF.

The chain combines TRBV5-6 with TRBJ2-5, with 14 positions matching TRBD2. Losses at the gene ends were 4 bases for V and 4 bases for J; bases not matched to a gene: 12. The CDR3 is 18 residues long. Germline V gives CDR1 SGHDT, CDR2 YYEEEE. CDR3 nucleotide sequence: TGTGCCAGCAGCAAAAAAAGACTAGCGGGGGGGCACGGAGAGACCCAGTACTTC. It yields the protein CASSKKRLAGGHGETQYF.

The chain joins TRBV27 to TRBJ1-1, with D possibly TRBD1 on 5 matching bases. Germline assignment: CDR1 MNHEY and CDR2 SMNVEV (reference sequence). Trimming left V 4 bases short and J 3 bases short, with 9 bases between. The CDR3 consists of 13 residues. CDR3 region: CASSSGLYTEAFF. CDR3 coding DNA: TGTGCCAGCAGTTCAGGGCTGTACACTGAAGCTTTCTTT.

The J gene is TRBJ2-3, the V gene TRBV6-5; 8 bases map to TRBD1. Germline CDR1 is MNHEY and CDR2 is SVGAGI. With 6 bases clipped from V and 6 bases from J, the junction kept 11 bases outside the gene matches. CDR3 length: 15 amino acids. The CDR3 loop reads CASSWTGRRVDTQYF. The CDR3 bases are TGTGCCAGCAGCTGGACAGGGAGGAGGGTGGATACGCAGTATTTT.

J is TRBJ2-7 and V is TRBV6-6; possible D gene TRBD1, 5 bases. Between the trimmed V and J ends, which lost 5 bases and 2 bases, there was a span of 13 bases. The CDR3 contains 14 residues. CDR1 and CDR2 from the germline V gene are MNHNY and SVGAGI (reference sequence). CDR3 in amino acids: CASSIGHITYEQYF. Here the CDR3 DNA reads TGTGCCAGCAGTATAGGACATATCACCTACGAGCAGTACTTC.